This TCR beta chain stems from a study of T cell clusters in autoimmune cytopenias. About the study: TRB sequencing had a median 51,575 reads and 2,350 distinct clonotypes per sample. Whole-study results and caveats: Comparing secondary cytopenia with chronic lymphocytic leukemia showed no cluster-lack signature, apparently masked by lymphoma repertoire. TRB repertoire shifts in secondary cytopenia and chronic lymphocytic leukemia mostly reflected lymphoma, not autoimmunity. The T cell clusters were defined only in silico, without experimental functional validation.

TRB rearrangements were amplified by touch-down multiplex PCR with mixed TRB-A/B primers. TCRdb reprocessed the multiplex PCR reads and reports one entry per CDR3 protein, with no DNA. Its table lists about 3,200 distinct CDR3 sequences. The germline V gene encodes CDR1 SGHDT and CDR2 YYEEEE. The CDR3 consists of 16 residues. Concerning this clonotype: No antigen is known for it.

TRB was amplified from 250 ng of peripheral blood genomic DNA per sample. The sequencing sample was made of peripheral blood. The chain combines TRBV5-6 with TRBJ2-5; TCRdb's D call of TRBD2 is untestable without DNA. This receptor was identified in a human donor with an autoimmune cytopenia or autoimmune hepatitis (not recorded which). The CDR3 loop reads CASSLGFGRGGETQYF.